This TCR beta chain was obtained from a study of blood T cell repertoires in COVID-19. Study in general: Whether acute or convalescent, the COVID-19 samples came from the United States, Italy and Spain. The analysed material was cDNA or gDNA that came from T cells, B-cell-depleted T cells, or PBMCs.

The V segment lost 6 bases and the J segment 3 bases; nucleotides outside the gene matches: 7. CDR3 size: 15 residues. Germline V gene sequence: CDR1 SNHLY, CDR2 FYNNEI. In the authors' workflow: Reference gene primer amplification gave estimated nucleated cell counts. Method: immunoSEQ multiplex PCR; TCRdb's copy keeps in-frame clones and lacks some. Clone size and the V and J calls come from that table; the DNA yielded D and trimming. The data show about 90,000 clones, approximately 92% seen once. V gene TRBV2 combines with J gene TRBJ2-3, with 9 bases matching TRBD1. This TCR was sampled from a woman aged 60-75 years with active COVID-19. Sequenced: peripheral blood. CDR3 DNA: TGTGCCAGCAGGATGACAGGGGGTCAGACAGATACGCAGTATTTT. Protein sequence: CASRMTGGQTDTQYF.